This T cell receptor beta chain was recorded in a study of blood T cell repertoires in COVID-19. Across the study: The United States, Italy and Spain provided the acute and convalescent COVID-19 samples. PBMCs, B-cell-depleted T cells, or T cells were the source of the cDNA or gDNA that made up the material.

In the original processing: Reference gene primer amplification gave nucleated cell count estimates. Here immunoSEQ multiplex PCR was the method, and the copy in TCRdb shows in-frame clones only, minus some. V, J and clone size derive from that table, while D and trimming were established from the DNA sequence. The sample holds about 250,000 clones, over 70% seen once. This CDR3 spans 13 amino acids. V gave up 4 bases and J gave up 8 bases, with 14 bases separating them. Looked up from germline, CDR1 is LGHDT and CDR2 is YNNKEL (reference sequence). The chain employs TRBV3-1 (or the pseudogene TRBV3-2) and TRBJ1-2; D possibly corresponds to TRBD1 (5 bases). The TCR comes from a woman of 80 years or more with acute or convalescent COVID-19. The material sequenced was peripheral blood. CDR3 region: CASSLQGVTGYTF. The CDR3 DNA is TGTGCCAGCAGCCTGCAAGGGGTGACGGGCTACACCTTC.